This T cell receptor (beta chain) was sequenced for a study of radiotherapy plus CTLA-4 blockade in lung cancer. Study-level points and caveats: Interferon-beta and early blood T cell clone dynamics reportedly predicted response best.

V gave up 1 base and J gave up 6 bases, with 10 bases separating them. This CDR3 spans 14 amino acids. Per germline, CDR1 MGHRA and CDR2 YSYEKL. This table comes from immunoSEQ multiplex PCR, and its TCRdb copy is limited to in-frame clones, with some not included. The table includes about 66,000 clones, under 85% detected once. This clone appeared a few times. What it recognizes is unknown. The clonotype originates from a human donor with non-small cell lung cancer who had a partial response to radiotherapy plus ipilimumab. The source was peripheral blood, collected from a patient treated with radiotherapy plus ipilimumab. The chain carries TRBV4-1 and TRBJ1-5, with TRBD1 as a possible D gene (6 bases). This CDR3 is CASSQGRGGQPQHF. In DNA, the CDR3 is TGCGCCAGCAGCCAAGGCAGGGGCGGTCAGCCCCAGCATTTT.